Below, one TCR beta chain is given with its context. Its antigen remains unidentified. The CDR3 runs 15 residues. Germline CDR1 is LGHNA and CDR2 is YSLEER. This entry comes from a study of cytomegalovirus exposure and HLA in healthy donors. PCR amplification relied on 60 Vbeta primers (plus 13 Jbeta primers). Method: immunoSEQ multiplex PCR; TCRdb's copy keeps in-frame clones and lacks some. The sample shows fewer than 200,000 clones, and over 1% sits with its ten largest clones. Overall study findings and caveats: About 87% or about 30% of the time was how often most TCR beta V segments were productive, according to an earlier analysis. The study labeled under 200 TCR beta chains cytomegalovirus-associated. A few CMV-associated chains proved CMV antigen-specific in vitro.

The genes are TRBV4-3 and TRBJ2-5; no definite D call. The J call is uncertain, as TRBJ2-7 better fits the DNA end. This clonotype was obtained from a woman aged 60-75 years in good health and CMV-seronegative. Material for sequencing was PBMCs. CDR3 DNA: TGCGCCAGCAGCCAAGAGTGGGCAAGCTCCTACGAGCAGTACTTC. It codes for CASSQEWASSYEQYF.